Below, 9 T cell receptor beta chains from the same sample are listed, as sequenced in a study of blood T cell repertoires in COVID-19 (dated by TCRdb to 2020 to 2022). The library was obtained by the immunoSEQ multiplex PCR assay. As stored in TCRdb, this immuneACCESS dataset retains in-frame rearrangements with V and J assigned. A fraction of the clones does not appear; measured against another copy, unresolved V genes explain less than half of the discrepancy, and the remainder lacks a known reason. Recorded for this sample are around 400,000 clones; 91% of them occurred a single time. More than 0.85% of the sample rests with the top ten. Material: PBMCs or T cells enriched from blood (not recorded which). The receptors come from a woman aged 40 to 55 who had been exposed to COVID-19.

This clone was seen just once. The V call is TRBV27, the J call TRBJ2-3; D perhaps matches TRBD1 (5 bases). Germline V gives CDR1 MNHEY, CDR2 SMNVEV (reference sequence). This CDR3 is 14 amino acids long. With 5 bases removed from V and 3 bases from J, the gap between germline ends came to 12 bases. In nucleotides, the CDR3 is TGTGCCAGCAGTCCCTCCAGGGTTACAGATACGCAGTATTTT. Its protein product is CASSPSRVTDTQYF.

This clone was recorded only once. J is TRBJ2-3 and V is TRBV7-2; a possible D gene is TRBD2 (6 bases). Germline values: CDR1 SGHTA, CDR2 FQGNSA. The CDR3 runs 16 residues. Trimming took 5 bases from V and 1 from J, leaving 16 bases between them. The CDR3 DNA is TGTGCCAGCAGCCCCTACCCTAGCGCCGGCACAGATACGCAGTATTTT. Its protein is CASSPYPSAGTDTQYF. The entire variable domain, with the rest obtained from reference TRBV7-2 and TRBJ2-3, is as follows: GAGVSQSPSNKVTEKGKDVELRCDPISGHTALYWYRQSLGQGLEFLIYFQGNSAPDKSGLPSDRFSAERTGGSVSTLTIQRTQQEDSAVYLCASSPYPSAGTDTQYFGPGTRLTVL.

The sample holds a few counts of this clone. This chain uses TRBV19 with TRBJ1-2; D perhaps matches TRBD1 (5 bases). Looked up from germline, CDR1 is LNHDA and CDR2 is SQIVND (reference sequence). The CDR3 loop spans 14 amino acids. Trimming took off 9 bases at V and 2 bases at J, with 16 bases between the two ends. CDR3 in DNA: TGTGCCAGCAGAAGGGGAAGGGGAAACTATGGCTACACCTTC. It is translated as CASRRGRGNYGYTF.

V usage is TRBV19 and J usage is TRBJ2-3; no clear D gene. This CDR3 spans 16 amino acids. Germline loops: CDR1 LNHDA, CDR2 SQIVND (reference sequence). Deletions cut 7 bases from V and 1 base from J, with 18 bases between. The CDR3 protein is CASTPWSSPGTDTQYF. CDR3 nucleotides: TGTGCCAGTACCCCTTGGAGCTCCCCTGGCACAGATACGCAGTATTTT.

This chain joins TRBV11-3 and TRBJ2-1; 14 bases match TRBD2. V lost 2 bases to trimming and J lost 10 bases; unmatched junction nucleotides: 13. The CDR3 is 18 residues long. Germline V gene data show CDR1 as SGHNT and CDR2 as YENEEA. The CDR3 DNA sequence: TGTGCCAGCAGCTTAATTGCGGTGGGACTAGCGGGAGCCGGGGAGCAGTTCTTC. Translation: CASSLIAVGLAGAGEQFF.

The chain carries TRBV5-1 and TRBJ2-3; TRBD2 matches at 10 bases. The CDR3 sequence is 16 residues long. Losses at the gene ends were 2 bases for V and 0 bases for J; bases not matched to a gene: 3. CDR1 and CDR2 (germline): SGHRS, YFSETQ. In nucleotides, the CDR3 is TGCGCCAGCAGCTTCTGGACTAGCGGAAGCACAGATACGCAGTATTTT. Translating it yields CASSFWTSGSTDTQYF.

The count of this clone is one. The chain recombines TRBV18 with TRBJ2-3; D call uncertain. Germline CDR1 and CDR2: KGHSH and LQKENI. The CDR3 loop spans 13 amino acids. Deletions cut 2 bases from V and 4 bases from J, with 7 bases between. The CDR3, as DNA: TGTGCCAGCTCACCAGCGGTGGCAGATACGCAGTATTTT. Protein: CASSPAVADTQYF.

This clone has just a few counts. The gene calls are TRBV7-6 and TRBJ2-3; the match to TRBD2 covers 8 bases. Germline V lookup: CDR1 SGHVS, CDR2 FNYEAQ. V was pared by 4 bases and J by 4 bases, with 7 bases of the junction left unmatched. The CDR3 has 15 residues. DNA for the CDR3: TGTGCCAGCAGCTCCGGGACTAGAACCTCAGATACGCAGTATTTT. Protein sequence: CASSSGTRTSDTQYF.

The chain carries TRBV6-5 and TRBJ1-1, with D perhaps matching TRBD1 (6 bases). In germline, CDR1 is MNHEY, CDR2 SVGAGI. This CDR3 is built from 11 residues. Trimming removed 6 bases from V and 8 bases from J, with 10 bases in between. The CDR3 DNA sequence: TGTGCCAGCAGGGGGGACAAAGAAGCTTTCTTT. It codes for CASRGDKEAFF.